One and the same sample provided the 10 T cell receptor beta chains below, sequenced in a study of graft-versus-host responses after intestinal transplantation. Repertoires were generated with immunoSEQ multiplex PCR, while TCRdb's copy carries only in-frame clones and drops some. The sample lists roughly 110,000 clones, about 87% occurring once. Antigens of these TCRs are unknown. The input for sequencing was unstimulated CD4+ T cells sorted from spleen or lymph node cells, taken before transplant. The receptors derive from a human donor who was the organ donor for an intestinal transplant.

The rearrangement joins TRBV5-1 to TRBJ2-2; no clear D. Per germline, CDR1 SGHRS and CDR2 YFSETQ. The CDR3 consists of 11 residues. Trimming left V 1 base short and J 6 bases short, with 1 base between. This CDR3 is CASSLSGELFF. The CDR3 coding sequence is TGCGCCAGCAGCTTGTCCGGGGAGCTGTTTTTT.

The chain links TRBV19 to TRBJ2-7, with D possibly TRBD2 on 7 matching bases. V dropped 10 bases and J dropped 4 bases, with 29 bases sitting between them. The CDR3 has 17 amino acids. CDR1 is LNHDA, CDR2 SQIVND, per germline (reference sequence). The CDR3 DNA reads TGTGCCACCGCACGCTCGCTCCCAGCGGGACAAATTTACGAGCAGTACTTC. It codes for CATARSLPAGQIYEQYF.

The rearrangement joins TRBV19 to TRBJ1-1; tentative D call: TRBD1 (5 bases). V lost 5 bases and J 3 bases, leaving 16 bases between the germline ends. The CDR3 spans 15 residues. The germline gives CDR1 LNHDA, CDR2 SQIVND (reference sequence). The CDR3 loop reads CASSAPRGVDTEAFF. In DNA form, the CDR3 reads TGTGCCAGTAGTGCCCCGAGAGGGGTCGACACTGAAGCTTTCTTT.

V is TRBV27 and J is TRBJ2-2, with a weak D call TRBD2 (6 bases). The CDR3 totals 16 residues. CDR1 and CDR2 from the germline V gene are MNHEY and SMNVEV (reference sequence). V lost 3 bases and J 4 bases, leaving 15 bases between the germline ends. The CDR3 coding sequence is TGTGCCAGCAGTTTTGGGTACGGACTACCCACCGGGGAGCTGTTTTTT. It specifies CASSFGYGLPTGELFF.

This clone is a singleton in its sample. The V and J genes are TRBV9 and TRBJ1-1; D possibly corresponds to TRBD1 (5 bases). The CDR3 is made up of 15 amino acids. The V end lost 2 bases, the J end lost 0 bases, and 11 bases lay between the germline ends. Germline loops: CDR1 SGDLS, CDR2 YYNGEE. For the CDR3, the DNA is TGTGCCAGCAGCGTCCGAACGGGGCTGAACACTGAAGCTTTCTTT. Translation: CASSVRTGLNTEAFF.

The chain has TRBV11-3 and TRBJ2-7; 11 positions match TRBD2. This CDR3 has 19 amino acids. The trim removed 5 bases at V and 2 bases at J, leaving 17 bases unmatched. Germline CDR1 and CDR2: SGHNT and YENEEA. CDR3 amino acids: CASSRGLAGFTGDAYEQYF. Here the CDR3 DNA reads TGTGCCAGCAGCCGCGGACTAGCGGGCTTCACGGGGGATGCCTACGAGCAGTACTTC. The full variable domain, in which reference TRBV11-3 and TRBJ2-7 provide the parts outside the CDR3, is EAGVVQSPRYKIIEKKQPVAFWCNPISGHNTLYWYLQNLGQGPELLIRYENEEAVDDSQLPKDRFSAERLKGVDSTLKIQPAELGDSAVYLCASSRGLAGFTGDAYEQYFGPGTRLTVT.

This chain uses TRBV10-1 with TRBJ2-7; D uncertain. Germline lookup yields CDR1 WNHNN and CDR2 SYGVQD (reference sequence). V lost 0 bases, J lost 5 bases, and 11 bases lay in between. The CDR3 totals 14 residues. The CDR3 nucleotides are TGCGCCAGCAGTGAGTCTGGCAGGATCCACGAGCAGTACTTC. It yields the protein CASSESGRIHEQYF.

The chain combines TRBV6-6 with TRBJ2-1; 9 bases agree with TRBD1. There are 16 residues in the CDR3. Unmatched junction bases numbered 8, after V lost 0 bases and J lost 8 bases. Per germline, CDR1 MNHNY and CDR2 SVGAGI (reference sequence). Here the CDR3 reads CASSYSGPGQGHEQFF. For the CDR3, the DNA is TGTGCCAGCAGTTACTCAGGACCGGGACAGGGTCATGAGCAGTTCTTC.

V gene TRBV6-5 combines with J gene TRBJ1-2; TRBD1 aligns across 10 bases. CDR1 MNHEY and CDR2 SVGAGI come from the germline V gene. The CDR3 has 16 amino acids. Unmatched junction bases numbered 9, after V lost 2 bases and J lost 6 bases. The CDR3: CASSYDRGRIGDGYTF. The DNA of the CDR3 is TGTGCCAGCAGTTACGACAGGGGGCGAATCGGAGATGGCTACACCTTC.

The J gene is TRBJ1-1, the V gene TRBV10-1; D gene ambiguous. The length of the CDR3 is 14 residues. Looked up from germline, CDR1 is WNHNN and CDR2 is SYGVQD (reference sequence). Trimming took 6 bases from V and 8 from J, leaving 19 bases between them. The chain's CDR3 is CASSRDATLAEAFF. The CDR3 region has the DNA TGCGCCAGCAGCCGCGACGCAACTCTCGCGGAAGCTTTCTTT.